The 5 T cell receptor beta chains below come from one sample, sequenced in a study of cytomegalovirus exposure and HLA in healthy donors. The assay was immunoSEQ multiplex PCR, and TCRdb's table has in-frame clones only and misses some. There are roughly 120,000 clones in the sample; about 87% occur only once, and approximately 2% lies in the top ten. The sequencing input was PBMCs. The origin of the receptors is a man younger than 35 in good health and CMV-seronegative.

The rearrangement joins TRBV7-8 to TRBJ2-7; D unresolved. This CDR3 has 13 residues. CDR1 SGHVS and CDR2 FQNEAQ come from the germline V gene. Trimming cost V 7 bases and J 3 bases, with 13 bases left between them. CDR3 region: CASKPREFYEQYF. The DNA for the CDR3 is TGTGCCAGCAAACCTAGAGAGTTCTACGAGCAGTACTTC.

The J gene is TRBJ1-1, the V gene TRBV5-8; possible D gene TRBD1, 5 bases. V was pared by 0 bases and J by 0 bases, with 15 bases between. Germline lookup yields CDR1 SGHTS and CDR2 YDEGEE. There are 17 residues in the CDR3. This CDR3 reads CASSLARQTTMNTEAFF. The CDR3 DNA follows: TGTGCCAGCAGCTTGGCCCGACAGACGACCATGAACACTGAAGCTTTCTTT. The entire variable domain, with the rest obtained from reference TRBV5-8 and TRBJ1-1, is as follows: EAGVTQSPTHLIKTRGQQATLRCSPISGHTSVYWYQQALGLGLQFLLWYDEGEERNRGNFPPRFSGRQFPNYSSELNVNALELEDSALYLCASSLARQTTMNTEAFFGQGTRLTVV.

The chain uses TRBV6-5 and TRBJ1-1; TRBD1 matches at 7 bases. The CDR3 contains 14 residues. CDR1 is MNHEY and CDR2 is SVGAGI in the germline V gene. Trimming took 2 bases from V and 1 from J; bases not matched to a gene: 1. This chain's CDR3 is CASSYGQENTEAFF. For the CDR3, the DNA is TGTGCCAGCAGTTACGGACAGGAGAACACTGAAGCTTTCTTT.

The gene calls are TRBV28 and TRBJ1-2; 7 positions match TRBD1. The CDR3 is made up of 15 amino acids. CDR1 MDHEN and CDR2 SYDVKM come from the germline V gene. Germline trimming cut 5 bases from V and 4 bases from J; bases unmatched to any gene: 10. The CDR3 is CASSQWDRLLYGYTF. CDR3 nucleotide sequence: TGTGCCAGCAGTCAATGGGACAGACTACTCTATGGCTACACCTTC.

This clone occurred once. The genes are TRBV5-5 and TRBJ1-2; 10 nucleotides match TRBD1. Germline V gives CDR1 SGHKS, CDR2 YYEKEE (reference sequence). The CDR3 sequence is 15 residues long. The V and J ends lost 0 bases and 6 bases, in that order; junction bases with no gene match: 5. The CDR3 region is CASSLGTTGGDGYTF. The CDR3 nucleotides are TGTGCCAGCAGCTTGGGGACGACAGGGGGCGATGGCTACACCTTC. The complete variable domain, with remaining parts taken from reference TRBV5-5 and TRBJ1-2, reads DAGVTQSPTHLIKTRGQQVTLRCSPISGHKSVSWYQQVLGQGPQFIFQYYEKEERGRGNFPDRFSARQFPNYSSELNVNALLLGDSALYLCASSLGTTGGDGYTFGSGTRLTVV.